The table lists the clone carrying this TCR beta chain with a few counts. These data come from a study of identical twins. From the 5' RACE reads, TCRdb called clonotypes with MiXCR, one entry per CDR3 protein. The table lists 240,000 or so distinct CDR3 sequences, roughly 7% of them singletons. The CDR3 runs to 13 residues. The germline V gene has CDR1 ENHRY and CDR2 SYGVKD. The ends were cut back, 2 bases at V and 7 bases at J, with 9 bases in the middle. The data also belong to a second study, concerning yellow fever vaccine responses in identical twins.

The chain joins TRBV10-3 to TRBJ1-5, with D possibly matching TRBD1 (6 bases). What was sequenced was memory (CD45RO+) T cells sorted from blood. The TCR comes from a young woman in good health. The CDR3 spells CAISEAGDQPQHF. Written as DNA, the CDR3 is TGTGCCATCAGTGAGGCAGGGGACCAGCCCCAGCATTTT.